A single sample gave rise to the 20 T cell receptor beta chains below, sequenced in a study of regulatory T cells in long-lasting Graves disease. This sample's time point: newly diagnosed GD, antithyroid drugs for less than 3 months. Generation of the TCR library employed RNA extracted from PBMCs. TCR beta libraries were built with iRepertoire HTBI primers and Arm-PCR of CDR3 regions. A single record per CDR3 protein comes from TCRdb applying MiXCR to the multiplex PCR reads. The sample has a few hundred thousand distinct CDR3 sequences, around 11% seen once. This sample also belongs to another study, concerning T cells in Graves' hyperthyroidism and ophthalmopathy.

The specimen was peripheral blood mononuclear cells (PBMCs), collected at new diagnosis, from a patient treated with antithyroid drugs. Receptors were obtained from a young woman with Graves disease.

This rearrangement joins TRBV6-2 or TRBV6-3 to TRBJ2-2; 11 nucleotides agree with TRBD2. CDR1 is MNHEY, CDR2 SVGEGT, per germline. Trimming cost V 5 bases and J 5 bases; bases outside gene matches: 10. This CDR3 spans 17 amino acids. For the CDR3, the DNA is TGTGCCAGCAGTACAAGACTAGCGGGGCGCCGAACCGGGGAGCTGTTTTTT. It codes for CASSTRLAGRRTGELFF.

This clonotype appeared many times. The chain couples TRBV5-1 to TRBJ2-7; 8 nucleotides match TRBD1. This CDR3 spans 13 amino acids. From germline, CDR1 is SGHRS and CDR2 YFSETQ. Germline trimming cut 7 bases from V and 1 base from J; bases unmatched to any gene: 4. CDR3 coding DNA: TGCGCCAGCGGAGGACAGGGTTCCTACGAGCAGTACTTC. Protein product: CASGGQGSYEQYF. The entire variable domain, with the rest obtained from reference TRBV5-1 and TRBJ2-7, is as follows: KAGVTQTPRYLIKTRGQQVTLSCSPISGHRSVSWYQQTPGQGLQFLFEYFSETQRNKGNFPGRFSGRQFSNSRSEMNVSTLELGDSALYLCASGGQGSYEQYFGPGTRLTVT.

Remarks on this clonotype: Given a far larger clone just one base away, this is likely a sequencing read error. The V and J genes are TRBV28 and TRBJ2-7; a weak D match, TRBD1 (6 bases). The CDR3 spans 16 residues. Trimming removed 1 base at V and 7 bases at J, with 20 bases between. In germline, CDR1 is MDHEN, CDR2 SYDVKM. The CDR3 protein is CASSLFDWGQPGEQYF. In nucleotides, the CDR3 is TGTGCCAGCAGTTTATTCGACTGGGGGCAGCCGGGTGAGCAGTACTTC.

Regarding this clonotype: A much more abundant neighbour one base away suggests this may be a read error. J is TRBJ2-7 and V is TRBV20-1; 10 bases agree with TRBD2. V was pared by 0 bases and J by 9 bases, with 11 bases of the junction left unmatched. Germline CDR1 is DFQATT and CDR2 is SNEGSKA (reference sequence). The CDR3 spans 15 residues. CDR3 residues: CSARDPASGRWGQYF. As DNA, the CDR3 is TGCAGTGCTAGAGATCCGGCTAGCGGGAGATGGGGGCAGTACTTC.

Here the CDR3 DNA reads TGTGCCAGCAGCTTAAGGGTCAGGGATGAGAAGCCCCAGCATTTT. Its protein is CASSLRVRDEKPQHF. The rearrangement uses TRBV7-2 and TRBJ1-5, with TRBD1 as a possible D gene (5 bases). The V gene lost 2 bases and the J gene lost 8 bases, with 16 bases spanning the gap. The CDR3 spans 15 residues. Germline V gives CDR1 SGHTA, CDR2 FQGNSA. Full variable domain (outside the CDR3, taken from reference TRBV7-2 and TRBJ1-5): GAGVSQSPSNKVTEKGKDVELRCDPISGHTALYWYRQSLGQGLEFLIYFQGNSAPDKSGLPSDRFSAERTGGSVSTLTIQRTQQEDSAVYLCASSLRVRDEKPQHFGDGTRLSIL.

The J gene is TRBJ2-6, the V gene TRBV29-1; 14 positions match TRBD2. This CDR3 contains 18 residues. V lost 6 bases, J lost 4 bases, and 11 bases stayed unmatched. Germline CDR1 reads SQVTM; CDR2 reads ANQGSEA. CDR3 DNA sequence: TGCAGCGTGACCAACGGGACTAGCGGGGGCGGGGGGGCCAACGTCCTGACTTTC. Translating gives CSVTNGTSGGGGANVLTF.

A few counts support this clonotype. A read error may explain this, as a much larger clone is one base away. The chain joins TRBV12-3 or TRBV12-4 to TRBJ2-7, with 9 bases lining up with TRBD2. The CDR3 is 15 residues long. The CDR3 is CASSPLAGNPDTRYF. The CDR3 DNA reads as TGTGCCAGCAGTCCACTAGCGGGTAATCCAGATACGCGGTATTTT.

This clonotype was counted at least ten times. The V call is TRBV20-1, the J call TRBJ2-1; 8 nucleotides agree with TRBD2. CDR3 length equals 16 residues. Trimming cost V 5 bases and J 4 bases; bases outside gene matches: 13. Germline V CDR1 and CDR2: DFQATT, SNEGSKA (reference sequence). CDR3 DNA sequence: TGCAGTGCTCACCCCCCAGCGGGAGTGGGTTACAATGAGCAGTTCTTC. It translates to CSAHPPAGVGYNEQFF.

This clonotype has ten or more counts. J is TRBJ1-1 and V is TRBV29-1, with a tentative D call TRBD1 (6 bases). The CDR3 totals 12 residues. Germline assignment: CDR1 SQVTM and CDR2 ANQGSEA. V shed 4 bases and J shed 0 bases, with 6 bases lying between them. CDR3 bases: TGCAGCGTTGGGACAGTGAACACTGAAGCTTTCTTT. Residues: CSVGTVNTEAFF.

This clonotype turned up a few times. The CDR3 loop is CASSLGSGGFFTYSYEQYF. The CDR3 DNA reads TGCGCCAGCAGCTTGGGGTCGGGGGGCTTTTTTACCTACTCCTACGAGCAGTACTTC. V is TRBV5-1 and J is TRBJ2-7; a possible D gene is TRBD2 (7 bases). V shed 0 bases and J shed 0 bases, with 22 bases lying between them. The length of the CDR3 is 19 residues. In germline, CDR1 is SGHRS, CDR2 YFSETQ.

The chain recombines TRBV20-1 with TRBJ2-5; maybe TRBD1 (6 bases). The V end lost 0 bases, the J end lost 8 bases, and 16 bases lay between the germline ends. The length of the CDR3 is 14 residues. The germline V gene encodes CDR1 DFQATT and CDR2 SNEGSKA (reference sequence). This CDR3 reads CSARDLDSVGTQYF. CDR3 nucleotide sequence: TGCAGTGCTAGAGATTTGGACAGTGTTGGCACCCAGTACTTC.

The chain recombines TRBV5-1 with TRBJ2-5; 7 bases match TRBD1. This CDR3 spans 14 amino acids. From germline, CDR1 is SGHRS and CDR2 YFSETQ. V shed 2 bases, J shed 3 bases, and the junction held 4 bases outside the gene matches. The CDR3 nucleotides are TGCGCCAGCAGCTTAGGGACAGCCAAAGAGACCCAGTACTTC. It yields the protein CASSLGTAKETQYF.

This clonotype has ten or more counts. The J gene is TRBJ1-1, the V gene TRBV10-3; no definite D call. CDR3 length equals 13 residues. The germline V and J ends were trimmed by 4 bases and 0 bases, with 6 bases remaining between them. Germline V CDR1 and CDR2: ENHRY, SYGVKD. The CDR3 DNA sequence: TGTGCCATCAGTGGCACCATGAACACTGAAGCTTTCTTT. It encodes CAISGTMNTEAFF.

CDR3 DNA: TGCAGTGCGTGGGGACTAGCGGACCAAGAGACCCAGTACTTC. As protein: CSAWGLADQETQYF. The chain recombines TRBV20-1 with TRBJ2-5; 11 bases fit TRBD2. The germline gives CDR1 DFQATT, CDR2 SNEGSKA (reference sequence). The CDR3 sequence is 14 residues long. Unmatched junction bases numbered 3, after V lost 6 bases and J lost 0 bases.

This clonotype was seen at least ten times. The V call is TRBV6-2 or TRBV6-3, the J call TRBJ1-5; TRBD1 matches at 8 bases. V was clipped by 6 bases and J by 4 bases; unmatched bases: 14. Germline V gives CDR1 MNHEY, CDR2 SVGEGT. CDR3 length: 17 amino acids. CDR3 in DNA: TGTGCCAGCAGACCCGCACCAGATGACAGGGGTAATCAGCCCCAGCATTTT. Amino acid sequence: CASRPAPDDRGNQPQHF.

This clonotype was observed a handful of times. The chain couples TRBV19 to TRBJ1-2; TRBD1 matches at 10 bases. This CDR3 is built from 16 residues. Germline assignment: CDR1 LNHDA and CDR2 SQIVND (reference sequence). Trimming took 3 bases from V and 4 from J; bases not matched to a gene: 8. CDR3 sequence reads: CASSMRDRGTTYGYTF. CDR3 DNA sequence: TGTGCCAGTAGTATGAGGGACAGGGGTACGACCTATGGCTACACCTTC.

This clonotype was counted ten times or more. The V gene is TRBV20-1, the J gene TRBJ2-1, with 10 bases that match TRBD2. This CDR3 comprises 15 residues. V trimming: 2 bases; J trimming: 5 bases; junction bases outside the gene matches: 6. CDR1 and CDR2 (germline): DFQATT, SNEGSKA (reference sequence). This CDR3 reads CSARPLAGDDNEQFF. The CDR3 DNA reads TGCAGTGCTAGACCTCTAGCGGGAGACGACAATGAGCAGTTCTTC.

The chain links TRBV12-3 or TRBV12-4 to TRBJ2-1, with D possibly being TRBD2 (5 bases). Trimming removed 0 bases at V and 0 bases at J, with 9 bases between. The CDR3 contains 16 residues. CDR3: CASSLALANSYNEQFF. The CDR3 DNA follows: TGTGCCAGCAGTTTAGCTTTAGCGAACTCCTACAATGAGCAGTTCTTC.

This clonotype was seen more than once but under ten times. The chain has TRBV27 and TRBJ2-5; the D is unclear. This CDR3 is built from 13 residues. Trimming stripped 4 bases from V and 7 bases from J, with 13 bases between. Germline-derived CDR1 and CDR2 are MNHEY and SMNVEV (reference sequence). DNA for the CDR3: TGTGCCAGCAGTTCGCCCGGTTCCGGGACCCAGTACTTC. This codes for CASSSPGSGTQYF.

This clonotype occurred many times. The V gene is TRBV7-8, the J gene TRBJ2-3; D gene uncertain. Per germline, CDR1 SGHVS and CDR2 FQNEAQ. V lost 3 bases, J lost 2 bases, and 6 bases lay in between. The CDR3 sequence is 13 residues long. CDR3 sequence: CASSFGSTDTQYF. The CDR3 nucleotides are TGTGCCAGCAGCTTTGGTTCCACAGATACGCAGTATTTT.